This T cell receptor (beta chain) was recorded in a study of regulatory T cells in long-lasting Graves disease. The time point is: persistent/refractory GD, antithyroid drugs over 5 years with positive TRAb. PBMC-derived RNA was used for the TCR library. Between the trimmed V and J ends, which lost 3 bases and 1 base, there was a span of 7 bases. The CDR3 totals 13 residues. CDR1 is MNHEY and CDR2 is SVGAGI in the germline V gene. Arm-PCR of CDR3 regions and iRepertoire HTBI primers were the basis on which TCR beta libraries were built. TCRdb re-derived calls from the multiplex PCR reads in MiXCR, one entry per CDR3 protein. In the table there are over 350,000 distinct CDR3 sequences, around 20% of which are singletons. This clonotype came up many times.

The gene calls are TRBV6-5 and TRBJ2-7, with D unclear. The sequence was obtained from a female donor with Graves disease. The material sequenced was peripheral blood mononuclear cells (PBMCs), taken when the disease was refractory, from a patient treated with antithyroid drugs. The CDR3 protein is CASSYGLSYEQYF. The CDR3 DNA reads as TGTGCCAGCAGTTATGGCCTATCCTACGAGCAGTACTTC.